This passage covers 5 T cell receptor beta chains from one sample sequenced in a study of blood T cells in healthy people across ages. Primed by a sample-barcoded 5' primer and a J-beta primer mix, a second PCR proceeded for about 7 to 11 cycles. TCRdb independently ran MiXCR on the 5' RACE reads; one entry per CDR3 protein. The sample has 850,000 to 1,000,000 distinct CDR3 sequences, 51% seen once. The sample taken for sequencing was blood. These receptors were collected from a woman in her sixties in good health.

The chain is built from TRBV4-2 and TRBJ2-6, with D perhaps TRBD2 (5 bases). Germline values: CDR1 LGHNA, CDR2 YNFKEQ. The V and J ends lost 1 base and 4 bases respectively, with 11 bases between them. This CDR3 has 16 residues. CDR3 DNA sequence: TGTGCCAGCAGCCAAGGCCCTAGCCCCGGGGCCAACGTCCTGACTTTC. Residues: CASSQGPSPGANVLTF.

This chain connects TRBV11-2 to TRBJ1-2; 7 bases align to TRBD1. Looked up from germline, CDR1 is SGHAT and CDR2 is FQNNGV. CDR3 size: 15 residues. The trim removed 0 bases at V and 8 bases at J, leaving 9 bases unmatched. Written as DNA, the CDR3 is TGTGCCAGCAGCTTAGAGGCGGACAGGCGGTCGGGCTACACCTTC. Residues: CASSLEADRRSGYTF.

The table lists this clonotype with a few counts. V gene TRBV11-2 combines with J gene TRBJ1-2; 8 bases match TRBD1. The CDR3 extends over 16 amino acids. From germline, CDR1 is SGHAT and CDR2 FQNNGV. J lost 8 bases, V lost 1 base, and 12 bases had no gene match. The CDR3 is CASSLGNRAQGGGYTF. The CDR3 DNA follows: TGTGCCAGCAGCTTAGGAAATCGCGCACAGGGGGGGGGCTACACCTTC.

The gene calls are TRBV28 and TRBJ2-1; TRBD1 agrees at 8 bases. Germline CDR1 MDHEN, CDR2 SYDVKM. The CDR3 is made up of 13 amino acids. Unmatched junction bases numbered 7, after V lost 7 bases and J lost 8 bases. As DNA, the CDR3 is TGTGCCAGCAAGGTTCCAGGGGGCTATGAGCAGTTCTTC. Translating it yields CASKVPGGYEQFF.

V and J are TRBV27 and TRBJ2-1; 11 nucleotides line up with TRBD1. With the DNA end fitting TRBJ2-7 better, the J assignment may be wrong. Germline V gives CDR1 MNHEY, CDR2 SMNVEV (reference sequence). The CDR3 contains 14 residues. CDR3 amino acids: CASSSGTGGVEQYF. In nucleotides, the CDR3 is TGTGCCAGCAGTTCCGGGACAGGGGGAGTCGAGCAGTACTTC.